This T cell receptor (beta chain) was recovered during a study of cytomegalovirus exposure and HLA in healthy donors. Whole-study findings and limits: CMV serostatus stood as the only immune exposure information on hand. The later analysis indicated that the majority of CMV-associated TCR beta chains appeared HLA-restricted.

Trimming shortened V by 7 bases and J by 5 bases, and 9 bases separated the two germline ends. The germline CDR1 and CDR2 sequences are MDHEN and SYDVKM. This CDR3 spans 11 amino acids. The donors comprised healthy bone marrow donors. This clone was observed once. What it binds is not known. With 60 Vbeta and 13 Jbeta primers, the PCR was carried out. Some clones are missing from TCRdb's copy, which holds only in-frame ones; the method was immunoSEQ multiplex PCR. The profile shows over 100,000 clones, over 60% of them singletons. The receptor comes from a woman younger than 30 in good health and CMV-seropositive. The rearrangement joins TRBV28 to TRBJ2-7, with D perhaps matching TRBD1 (6 bases). Material: PBMCs. The CDR3 loop reads CASKGTNEQYF. CDR3 nucleotides: TGTGCCAGCAAGGGGACAAACGAGCAGTACTTC.